The clone carrying this TCR beta chain showed up many times. Its target is not known. This record comes from a study of post-analysis software for immune sequencing data. About the study: Progressive-relapsing, secondary progressive and relapsing-remitting multiple sclerosis were among the disease courses included. Study-level points and caveats: People with multiple sclerosis had a significantly lower normalized Chao1 diversity than controls did. Five or six TRBV segments were more frequent in patients than controls; TRBV5-6, TRBV5-1 and TRBV20-1 belonged to this group.

Trimming shortened V by 6 bases and J by 8 bases, and 19 bases separated the two germline ends. This CDR3 region has 15 residues. Built from TCR beta cDNA, the libraries had unique molecular identifiers in them. TCRdb passed the PCR reads through MiXCR, listing each CDR3 protein once. The table has approximately 260,000 distinct CDR3 sequences, 35% to 40% seen once. The TCR originated in a girl aged 10 to 17 with multiple sclerosis. Sequenced input: blood. The gene calls are TRBV12-3 or TRBV12-4 and TRBJ1-4; D ambiguous. The CDR3 region is CASSLSPGFREKLFF. In DNA, the CDR3 is TGTGCCAGCAGCTTGAGTCCGGGGTTTCGGGAAAAACTGTTTTTT.